This TCR beta chain was recorded in a study of OX40 agonist ivuxolimab in advanced cancers. About the study as a whole: Ivuxolimab was an agonistic, fully human IgG2 monoclonal antibody directed against OX40 (CD134), a costimulatory receptor. Intravenous ivuxolimab was administered to patients every 2 weeks at six dose levels: 0.01, 0.1, 0.3, 1.5, 3 and 10 mg/kg. Among the roughly 54 dose-escalation patients, approximately 20 had hepatocellular carcinoma, 15 melanoma, 9 renal cell carcinoma and 9 head and neck cancer. The dose-escalation cohort was 82.7% male with a mean age of 60 years, ranging from roughly 20 to 80. Prior anti-PD-1, anti-PD-L1 or anti-CTLA-4 therapy was permitted, and checkpoint inhibitors had been received by 30% to 40% of dose-escalation patients. Partial responses occurred in three dose-escalation patients, of whom one had hepatocellular carcinoma and two had cutaneous melanoma. The purpose of peripheral TCRbeta sequencing was to test whether ivuxolimab changed TCR sequence diversity and led to clonal T-cell expansion. The paper covers the monotherapy dose-escalation part of the phase I ivuxolimab trial, which included N ≈ 52 patients.

To sequence the TCRbeta CDR3 region, genomic DNA was isolated from the sorted cells. The immunoSEQ Assay was used for sequencing of TCRbeta CDR3 regions. As stored in TCRdb, this immuneACCESS dataset retains in-frame rearrangements with V and J assigned. A fraction of the clones does not appear; measured against another copy, unresolved V genes explain less than half of the discrepancy, and the remainder lacks a known reason. The sample data list more than 50,000 clones, and approximately 86% of these were observed just once. The ten largest clonotypes hold 0.88% of the sample. Turning to this clone: Which antigen it targets is not known. No much larger clone exists at a distance of one base, and base qualities are not known.

The trial excluded patients who had a history of autoimmune disease or who were on systemic immunosuppression. In every dose cohort, peripheral blood was drawn for TCR sequencing at baseline, cycle 4 day 1, and cycle 7 day 1. Samples came from an open-label, multicenter, first-in-human phase I dose-escalation trial of ivuxolimab. Adults with locally advanced or metastatic melanoma, renal cell, hepatocellular, or head and neck squamous cell carcinoma were enrolled in the trial. Before TCR sequencing, CD4+ T cells and CD8+ T cells from peripheral blood were sorted into separate populations. V is reduced by 5 bases and J by 5 bases, leaving a spacing of 16 bases between them. For CDR1 and CDR2, the germline V gene lists SGHRS and YFSETQ. The CDR3 has 14 amino acids, counting the end cysteine and phenylalanine. CDR3 DNA is the only sequence kept; it has 42 bases, read in frame from the first base. Broader findings and caveats from the paper: Partial responders in the 0.1-3.0 mg/kg groups had among the lowest normalized peripheral clonal expansion, especially among CD8+ T cells. Clonal expansion of both CD4+ and CD8+ blood T cells was observed from baseline to week 6 at doses 0.1 to 3.0 mg/kg. The antigen specificity of the peripheral T cells that underwent clonal expansion was not determined. Low levels of normalized T-cell clonal expansion were also seen in some nonresponding patients. On average, CD8+ T cells showed more expanded clones than CD4+ T cells after ivuxolimab.

This specimen consisted of CD4+ or CD8+ T cells sorted from blood, obtained in a trial of the OX40 agonist ivuxolimab. The receptor was derived from an adult with an advanced solid tumor such as melanoma, head and neck, liver or kidney cancer. The chain was built from TRBV5-1 and TRBJ2-5; no D segment can be confidently identified. The DNA reads as follows: TGCGCCAGCAGTCAGCCGGGTTCAAGGGAGACCCAGTACTTC. Its protein is CASSQPGSRETQYF.